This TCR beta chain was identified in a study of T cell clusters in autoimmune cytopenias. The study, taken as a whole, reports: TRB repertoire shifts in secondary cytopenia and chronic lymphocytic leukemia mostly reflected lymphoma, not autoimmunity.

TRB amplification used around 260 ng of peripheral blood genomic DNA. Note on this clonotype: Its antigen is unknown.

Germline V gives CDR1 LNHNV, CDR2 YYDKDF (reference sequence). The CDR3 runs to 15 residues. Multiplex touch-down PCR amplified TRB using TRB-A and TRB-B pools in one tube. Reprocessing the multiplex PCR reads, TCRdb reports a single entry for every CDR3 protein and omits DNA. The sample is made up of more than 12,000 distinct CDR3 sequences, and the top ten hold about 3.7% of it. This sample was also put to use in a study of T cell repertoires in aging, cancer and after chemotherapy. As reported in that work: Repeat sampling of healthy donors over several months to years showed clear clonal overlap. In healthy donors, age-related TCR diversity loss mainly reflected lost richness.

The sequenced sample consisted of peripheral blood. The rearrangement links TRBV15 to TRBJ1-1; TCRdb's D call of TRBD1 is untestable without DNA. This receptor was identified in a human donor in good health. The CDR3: CATSRGTGATTEAFF.